The rows below give T cell receptor beta chains drawn from one sample of a study of PD-L1 blockade in urothelial cancer. Generated by immunoSEQ multiplex PCR, the TCRdb table keeps only in-frame clones and is missing some. The sample has about 100,000 clones; around 85% are singletons. Sequences were derived from PBMCs, sampled around atezolizumab (anti-PD-L1) treatment. Receptors originate from a man in his fifties or sixties with urothelial cancer. The CDR3 runs from the conserved cysteine through the conserved F or W. D genes are given only for firm matches. A clone size is listed for some rows: how often the clone was seen (once, few, many), or a class if it is expanded.

j_call cdr3_length d_call clone_size v_call cdr3_nt cdr3_aa
TRBJ1-2 15 TRBD1 - TRBV28 TGTGCCAGCAGCTCCGGACAGGGGGCTAACTATGGCTACACCTTC CASSSGQGANYGYTF
TRBJ2-3 14 - - TRBV6-4 TGTGCCAGCAGTGATCAACAGGGAGTAGATACGCAGTATTTT CASSDQQGVDTQYF
TRBJ2-3 18 TRBD2 - TRBV25-1 TGTGCCAGCGGAGAATCGGGACTAGCGATACCTAGCACAGATACGCAGTATTTT CASGESGLAIPSTDTQYF
TRBJ2-7 13 - once TRBV28 TGTGCCAGCAGAGCATCGGGTATACACGAGCAGTACTTC CASRASGIHEQYF
TRBJ2-7 18 TRBD2 - TRBV5-1 TGCGCCAGCAGCTTGGCACAGGGCGGGACTAGCGGGAGCTACGAGCAGTACTTC CASSLAQGGTSGSYEQYF
TRBJ1-2 13 TRBD1 - TRBV19 TGTGCCAGTAGTGACAGGGGACGTTATGGCTACACCTTC CASSDRGRYGYTF
TRBJ2-3 19 TRBD2 - TRBV15 TGTGCCACCAGCAAACGAGGGACTAGCGGGAGGCCTAGCACAGATACGCAGTATTTT CATSKRGTSGRPSTDTQYF
TRBJ1-3 15 - - TRBV25-1 TGTGCCAGCAGTGAATCAGGTGGGGCAGGAAACACCATATATTTT CASSESGGAGNTIYF
TRBJ2-3 17 TRBD1 - TRBV7-9 TGTGCCAGCAGCATCGGACAGGGGGCGTATGGCACAGATACGCAGTATTTT CASSIGQGAYGTDTQYF
TRBJ1-1 13 - - TRBV29-1 TGCAGCGTTGTACTACGGCCGAACACTGAAGCTTTCTTT CSVVLRPNTEAFF
TRBJ1-6 14 - - TRBV5-6 TGTGCCAGCAGCTTGGGTACAGGGATGTCACCCCTCCACTTT CASSLGTGMSPLHF
TRBJ1-2 12 - - TRBV5-1 TGCGCCAGCAGCGGGGAGAACTATGGCTACACCTTC CASSGENYGYTF
TRBJ2-7 14 - once TRBV11-1 TGTGCCAGCAGCTTAGCGGGAGTGGGTTTCGAGCAGTACTTC CASSLAGVGFEQYF
TRBJ2-1 16 TRBD2 - TRBV15 TGTGCCACCAGCAGAGGACTAGCGGGAGGAAACAATGAGCAGTTCTTC CATSRGLAGGNNEQFF
TRBJ1-1 21 - - TRBV28 TGTGCCAGCAGTCCCACCCACGGGACATTTTATAGGATAACGGTGAACACTGAAGCTTTCTTT CASSPTHGTFYRITVNTEAFF
TRBJ1-2 12 - - TRBV4-1 TGCGCCAGCAGCCAAGATTACGGAGGGTACACCTTC CASSQDYGGYTF
TRBJ2-3 15 TRBD1 - TRBV7-9 TGTGCCAGCAGCCCGGACAGGGTGGGCACAGATACGCAGTATTTT CASSPDRVGTDTQYF
TRBJ1-3 19 TRBD1 - TRBV9 TGTGCCAGCAGCCCCTCAGGAGGGACAGCCTCCCTCTCTGGAAACACCATATATTTT CASSPSGGTASLSGNTIYF
TRBJ1-5 15 TRBD1 - TRBV5-4 TGTGCCAGCAGCTTGGGACAGGGGAGCAATCAGCCCCAGCATTTT CASSLGQGSNQPQHF
TRBJ1-4 14 TRBD1 - TRBV2 TGTGCCAGCAGCCCCGGGACAGCGATTGAAAAACTGTTTTTT CASSPGTAIEKLFF
TRBJ1-1 15 TRBD1 - TRBV6-5 TGTGCCAGCAGTTACTCGAGCAACAGGGGCCCTGAAGCTTTCTTT CASSYSSNRGPEAFF
TRBJ2-1 17 TRBD2 - TRBV28 TGTGCCAGCAGTCCGATGACTAGCGGGAGGGCCTGGAATGAGCAGTTCTTC CASSPMTSGRAWNEQFF
TRBJ1-2 14 TRBD1 - TRBV7-9 TGTGCCAGCAGCTTCCGGGACAGGAACTCTCCTCGGCCCTTC CASSFRDRNSPRPF
TRBJ2-1 15 - - TRBV9 TGTGCCAGCAGCGTAGTCCCAACAGGGCAAGGGGAGCAGTTCTTC CASSVVPTGQGEQFF